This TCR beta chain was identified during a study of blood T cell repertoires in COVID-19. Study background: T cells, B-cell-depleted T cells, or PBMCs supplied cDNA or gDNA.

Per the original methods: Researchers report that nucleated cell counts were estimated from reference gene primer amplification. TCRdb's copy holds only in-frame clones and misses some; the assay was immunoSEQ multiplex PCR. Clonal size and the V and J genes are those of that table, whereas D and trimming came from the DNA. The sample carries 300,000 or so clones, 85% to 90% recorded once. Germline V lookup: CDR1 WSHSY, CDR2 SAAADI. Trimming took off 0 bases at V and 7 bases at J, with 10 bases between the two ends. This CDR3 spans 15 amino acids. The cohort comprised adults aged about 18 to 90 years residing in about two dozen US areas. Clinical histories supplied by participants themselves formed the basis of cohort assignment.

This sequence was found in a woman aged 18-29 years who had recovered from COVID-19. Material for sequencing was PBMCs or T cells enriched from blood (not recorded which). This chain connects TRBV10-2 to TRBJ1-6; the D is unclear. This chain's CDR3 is CASSESGRENSPLHF. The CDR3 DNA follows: TGCGCCAGCAGTGAGTCGGGTCGGGAGAATTCACCCCTCCACTTT.